The rows below give T cell receptor beta chains drawn from one sample of a study of cytomegalovirus exposure and HLA in healthy donors. The data were produced by immunoSEQ multiplex PCR, yet TCRdb's version contains in-frame clones alone and is incomplete. The table lists under 200,000 clones, 70% to 80% of them singletons. The sequenced material came from PBMCs. The receptors derive from a young man in good health and CMV-seronegative. CDR3s include the opening cysteine and the closing phenylalanine or tryptophan. D genes are given only for firm matches. Size values are once, few and many counts, or a class for expanded clones, and some rows have none.

TRBV6-5	NA	TRBJ2-1	NA	CASSYAPPRRYEQFF	TGTGCCAGCAGTTACGCCCCCCCGAGGAGGTATGAGCAGTTCTTC
TRBV9	NA	TRBJ1-1	NA	CASSVEGGNTEAFF	TGTGCCAGCAGCGTAGAAGGGGGTAACACTGAAGCTTTCTTT
TRBV18	TRBD1	TRBJ2-2	NA	CASQDRGHTGELFF	TGTGCCAGCCAGGACAGGGGGCACACCGGGGAGCTGTTTTTT
TRBV11-2	TRBD2	TRBJ2-5	once	CASSYPPGGGQETQYF	TGTGCCAGCAGTTATCCCCCCGGCGGGGGGCAAGAGACCCAGTACTTC
TRBV27	NA	TRBJ2-7	NA	CASSEGLPNEQYF	TGTGCCAGCAGTGAAGGACTCCCCAACGAGCAGTACTTC
TRBV4-2	TRBD2	TRBJ2-2	NA	CASSQGLAGTSNTGELFF	TGTGCCAGCAGCCAAGGACTAGCGGGAACTTCGAACACCGGGGAGCTGTTTTTT
TRBV7-2	TRBD1	TRBJ1-5	few	CASSSGDRGVNQPQHF	TGTGCCAGCAGTTCAGGTGACAGGGGGGTTAATCAGCCCCAGCATTTT
TRBV7-6	TRBD2	TRBJ2-7	NA	CASSSDTSASSYEQYF	TGTGCCAGCAGCTCCGATACTAGCGCCAGCTCCTACGAGCAGTACTTC
TRBV5-4	NA	TRBJ2-6	NA	CASSLLKISGSGANVLTF	TGTGCCAGCAGCTTACTAAAAATCTCGGGATCTGGGGCCAACGTCCTGACTTTC
TRBV7-3	TRBD2	TRBJ2-3	NA	CASSPEGGAVDTQYF	TGTGCCAGCAGCCCCGAGGGAGGGGCCGTGGATACGCAGTATTTT
TRBV30	NA	TRBJ1-4	NA	CAWSTGEAPTNEKLFF	TGTGCCTGGAGTACAGGAGAGGCCCCAACTAATGAAAAACTGTTTTTT
TRBV11-2	TRBD2	TRBJ2-1	NA	CASRKYTSGSYEQFF	TGTGCCAGCAGGAAATATACTAGCGGGAGTTATGAGCAGTTCTTC
TRBV7-2	NA	TRBJ1-5	NA	CASSQREGNQPQHF	TGTGCCAGCAGCCAGAGGGAAGGCAATCAGCCCCAGCATTTT
TRBV4-3	NA	TRBJ1-5	NA	CASSQDGGYNQPQHF	TGCGCCAGCAGCCAAGATGGAGGGTACAATCAGCCCCAGCATTTT
TRBV4-3	TRBD1	TRBJ1-4	NA	CASSSGQGIGNEKLFF	TGCGCCAGCAGCTCGGGACAGGGGATCGGTAATGAAAAACTGTTTTTT
TRBV29-1	TRBD1	TRBJ2-5	NA	CSVVRQGLETQYF	TGCAGCGTTGTAAGACAGGGTCTGGAGACCCAGTACTTC
TRBV7-3	TRBD2	TRBJ2-1	once	CASSLQRGNYNEQFF	TGTGCCAGCAGCTTACAGCGGGGAAACTACAATGAGCAGTTCTTC
TRBV6-1	NA	TRBJ2-7	NA	CASSEGQVIGQYF	TGTGCCAGCAGTGAAGGACAGGTTATAGGGCAGTACTTC
TRBV28	NA	TRBJ2-7	NA	CASSPSGTRGYYEQYF	TGTGCCAGCAGTCCATCAGGGACCCGGGGGTACTACGAGCAGTACTTC
TRBV11-3	NA	TRBJ1-2	NA	CASGRLGGYTF	TGTGCCAGCGGCCGGCTGGGCGGCTACACCTTC
TRBV7-8	TRBD2	TRBJ2-7	NA	CASSLAGGGREGEQYF	TGTGCCAGCAGCTTAGCGGGAGGCGGCAGGGAGGGGGAGCAGTACTTC
TRBV4-3	NA	TRBJ2-2	few	CASSHQTGTGELFF	TGCGCCAGCAGCCACCAAACCGGCACCGGGGAGCTGTTTTTT
TRBV7-2	NA	TRBJ2-5	NA	CASSGRTATQETQYF	TGTGCCAGCAGCGGCCGGACAGCTACCCAAGAGACCCAGTACTTC
TRBV4-3	TRBD2	TRBJ2-1	few	CASSQAGGTNPYNEQFF	TGCGCCAGCAGCCAAGCGGGGGGAACAAATCCCTACAATGAGCAGTTCTTC
TRBV19	TRBD1	TRBJ1-6	NA	CASSTTGTGLNSPLHF	TGTGCCAGTAGTACCACCGGGACAGGGCTTAATTCACCCCTCCACTTT
TRBV10-3	NA	TRBJ1-1	NA	CAISGPGGEAFF	TGTGCCATCAGTGGGCCAGGAGGGGAAGCTTTCTTT
TRBV30	NA	TRBJ1-6	NA	CAWRNQGQGNSPLHF	TGTGCCTGGAGGAATCAGGGGCAGGGTAATTCACCCCTCCACTTT
TRBV28	TRBD1	TRBJ2-5	NA	CASRSGTGFQETQYF	TGTGCCAGCAGATCCGGGACAGGGTTCCAAGAGACCCAGTACTTC
TRBV15	NA	TRBJ1-4	NA	CATSRGSLEKLFF	TGTGCCACCAGCAGAGGGAGTCTCGAAAAACTGTTTTTT
TRBV2	NA	TRBJ1-4	NA	CASSNTPVGGVNEKLFF	TGTGCCAGCAGTAACACCCCGGTGGGGGGGGTTAATGAAAAACTGTTTTTT
TRBV28	NA	TRBJ2-7	NA	CASSHHRFPLSDPPNYEQYF	TGTGCCAGCAGTCATCACAGGTTCCCCCTAAGTGACCCTCCTAACTACGAGCAGTACTTC
TRBV7-3	TRBD2	TRBJ2-3	NA	CASSFGGGNTDTQYF	TGTGCCAGCAGCTTTGGCGGGGGGAACACAGATACGCAGTATTTT
TRBV30	NA	TRBJ2-7	NA	CAWSVGPTGGRSEQYF	TGTGCCTGGAGTGTAGGGCCCACTGGGGGCCGCTCCGAGCAGTACTTC
TRBV6-1	TRBD2	TRBJ2-5	NA	CASSELTSGGATQYF	TGTGCCAGCAGTGAACTGACTAGCGGGGGGGCTACCCAGTACTTC
TRBV9	TRBD2	TRBJ2-3	NA	CASSPQLAVTDTQYF	TGTGCCAGCAGCCCGCAACTAGCGGTAACAGATACGCAGTATTTT
TRBV7-2	TRBD2	TRBJ2-5	NA	CASSLETSGRGETQYF	TGTGCCAGCAGCTTAGAGACTAGCGGGAGAGGGGAGACCCAGTACTTC
TRBV2	NA	TRBJ1-1	once	CASSARRDTEAFF	TGTGCCAGCAGCGCGCGCAGGGACACTGAAGCTTTCTTT
TRBV28	TRBD1	TRBJ1-2	NA	CASSPGQGPGYTF	TGTGCCAGCAGTCCGGGACAGGGGCCTGGCTACACCTTC
TRBV9	TRBD1	TRBJ2-3	NA	CASSDPGQGSDTQYF	TGTGCCAGCAGCGATCCGGGACAGGGCTCAGATACGCAGTATTTT
TRBV7-3	TRBD2	TRBJ2-2	NA	CASSPLGTSQNTGELFF	TGTGCCAGCAGCCCATTAGGGACTAGCCAAAACACCGGGGAGCTGTTTTTT